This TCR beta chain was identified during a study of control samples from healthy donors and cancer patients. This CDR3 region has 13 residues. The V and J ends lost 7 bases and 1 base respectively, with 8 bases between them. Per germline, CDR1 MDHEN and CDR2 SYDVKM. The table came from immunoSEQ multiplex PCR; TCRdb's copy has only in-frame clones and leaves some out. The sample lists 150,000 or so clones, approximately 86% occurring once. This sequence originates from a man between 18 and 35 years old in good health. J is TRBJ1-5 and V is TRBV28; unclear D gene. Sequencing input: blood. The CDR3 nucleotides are TGTGCCAGCACGCCGATGAGCAATCAGCCCCAGCATTTT. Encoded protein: CASTPMSNQPQHF.